This T cell receptor (beta chain) was recovered during a study of OX40 agonist ivuxolimab in advanced cancers. About the study as a whole: Ivuxolimab was an agonistic, fully human IgG2 monoclonal antibody directed against OX40 (CD134), a costimulatory receptor. A male proportion of roughly 80% and a mean age of approximately 61 years, ranging from roughly 23 to 79, were recorded for the dose-escalation cohort. The paper describes the monotherapy dose-escalation part (N of about 52 patients) of the phase I trial of ivuxolimab. Peripheral TCRbeta sequencing was intended to test whether TCR sequence diversity was altered and clonal T-cell expansion was caused by ivuxolimab. Patients were allowed to have had prior anti-PD-1, anti-PD-L1 or anti-CTLA-4 therapy, and approximately 40% of the dose-escalation patients had been treated with checkpoint inhibitors. Among the approximately 54 dose-escalation patients, around 20 had hepatocellular carcinoma, approximately 15 melanoma, 9 renal cell carcinoma and 9 head and neck cancer. Partial responses were achieved by three dose-escalation patients, of whom one had hepatocellular carcinoma and two had cutaneous melanoma. Intravenous ivuxolimab was administered to patients every 2 weeks at six dose levels: 0.01, 0.1, 0.3, 1.5, 3 and 10 mg/kg. Study-wide findings and limitations: Clonal expansion of both CD4+ and CD8+ blood T cells was observed from baseline to week 6 at doses 0.1 to 3.0 mg/kg. In partial responders in the 0.1-3.0 mg/kg groups, normalized peripheral clonal expansion was found to be among the lowest, especially among CD8+ T cells. After ivuxolimab, expanded clones were on average more numerous among CD8+ T cells than among CD4+ T cells. Low levels of normalized T-cell clonal expansion were also shown by some nonresponding patients. Antigen specificity was not determined for the clonally expanded peripheral T cells.

Including the terminal cysteine and phenylalanine, the CDR3 comprises 15 residues. The retained sequence is limited to the CDR3, 45 bases, with the frame set at the first base. Germline trimming amounts to 3 bases on V and 5 bases on J, with 8 as the count of junction bases outside the gene matches. The germline V gene supplies CDR1 LGHNA and CDR2 YNFKEQ. In regard to this clone: Its specific antigen is unknown. The sample holds no much larger clone one base away, and base qualities are not on file.

Patients with autoimmune disease history or receiving systemic immunosuppression were excluded from the trial. Peripheral blood for TCR sequencing was drawn from every dose cohort at baseline, at cycle 4 day 1 and at cycle 7 day 1. Samples came from an open-label, multicenter, first-in-human phase I dose-escalation trial of ivuxolimab. Adults with locally advanced or metastatic melanoma, renal cell carcinoma, hepatocellular carcinoma or head and neck squamous cell carcinoma were enrolled in the trial. Before TCR sequencing, CD4+ T cells and CD8+ T cells were sorted from peripheral blood as separate populations. Genomic DNA was extracted from sorted cells for sequencing of the TCRbeta CDR3 region. The immunoSEQ Assay was used for sequencing of TCRbeta CDR3 regions. The table was pulled from immuneACCESS by TCRdb, which kept in-frame rearrangements only. Such tables lose some clones; where checked, under half of the loss comes from unresolved V genes, and the rest has no known cause. This sample has under 200,000 clones in its table, and approximately 94% of those were observed once. Of the sample, about 0.3% falls within the top ten clones.

The receptor comes from an adult with an advanced solid tumor such as melanoma, head and neck, liver or kidney cancer. Sequences were derived from CD4+ or CD8+ T cells sorted from blood, sampled in a trial of the OX40 agonist ivuxolimab. This sequence uses TRBV4-2 and TRBJ2-3; 7 central bases correspond to TRBD2. The CDR3 in this case is CASSQTSMSKDTQYF. In nucleotides, the sequence is TGTGCCAGCAGCCAGACTAGCATGAGTAAAGATACGCAGTATTTT.